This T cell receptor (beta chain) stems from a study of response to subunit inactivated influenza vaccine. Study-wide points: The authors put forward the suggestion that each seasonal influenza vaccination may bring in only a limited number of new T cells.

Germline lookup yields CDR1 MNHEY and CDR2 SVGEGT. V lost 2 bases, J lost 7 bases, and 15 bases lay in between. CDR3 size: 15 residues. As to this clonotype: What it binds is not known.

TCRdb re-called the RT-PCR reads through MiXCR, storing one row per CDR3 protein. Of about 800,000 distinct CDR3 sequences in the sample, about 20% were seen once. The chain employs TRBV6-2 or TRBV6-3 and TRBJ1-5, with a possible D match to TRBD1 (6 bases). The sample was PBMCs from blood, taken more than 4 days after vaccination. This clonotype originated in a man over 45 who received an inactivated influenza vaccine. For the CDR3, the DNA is TGTGCCAGCAGTTACCCGGGGGCGGGGGGCCAGCCCCAGCATTTT. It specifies CASSYPGAGGQPQHF.